These 27 T cell receptor beta chains share one sample of origin, sequenced in a study of cytomegalovirus exposure and HLA in healthy donors. Assay used: immunoSEQ multiplex PCR; TCRdb lists only in-frame clones, some missing. The sample has approximately 58,000 clones, around nine tenths seen once; the top ten hold 2.2%. Source material: PBMCs. Receptors originate from a woman aged 25 to 39 in good health and CMV-seronegative.

This clone occurred once. The J gene is TRBJ2-1, the V gene TRBV5-1; TRBD2 matches at 7 bases. CDR1 and CDR2 from the germline V gene are SGHRS and YFSETQ. The CDR3 covers 14 residues. The junction had 4 bases not matched to a gene; V was cut back by 3 bases and J by 4 bases. The chain's CDR3 is CASSSSGVYNEQFF. The CDR3 nucleotides are TGCGCCAGCAGCTCGAGCGGGGTTTACAATGAGCAGTTCTTC.

V gene TRBV5-6 combines with J gene TRBJ1-2, with 7 bases matching TRBD1. This CDR3 has 16 residues. In germline, CDR1 is SGHDT, CDR2 YYEEEE. J gave up 0 bases and V 2 bases, and 7 bases lay outside the gene matches. This CDR3 is CASSLFDREANYGYTF. The DNA of the CDR3 is TGTGCCAGCAGCTTATTTGACAGGGAAGCTAACTATGGCTACACCTTC.

The rearrangement links TRBV29-1 to TRBJ1-4, with TRBD1 identical over 9 bases. Germline loops: CDR1 SQVTM, CDR2 ANQGSEA. The CDR3 totals 17 residues. Germline trimming cut 7 bases from V and 3 bases from J; bases unmatched to any gene: 15. The CDR3 coding sequence is TGCAGCGGATCCGATACAGGGGGCGGTGTATCTAATGAAAAACTGTTTTTT. Translated: CSGSDTGGGVSNEKLFF. The variable domain in full, completed from reference TRBV29-1 and TRBJ1-4, reads SAVISQKPSRDICQRGTSLTIQCQVDSQVTMMFWYRQQPGQSLTLIATANQGSEATYESGFVIDKFPISRPNLTFSTLTVSNMSPEDSSIYLCSGSDTGGGVSNEKLFFGSGTQLSVL.

This clone has only one observation. The chain carries TRBV30 and TRBJ1-1, with TRBD1 matching over 7 bases. Germline assignment: CDR1 GTSNPN and CDR2 SVGIG (reference sequence). Germline trimming cut 2 bases from V and 0 bases from J; bases unmatched to any gene: 3. The length of the CDR3 is 14 residues. CDR3 nucleotide sequence: TGTGCCTGGAGTCCGGACAGGATGAACACTGAAGCTTTCTTT. The encoded protein is CAWSPDRMNTEAFF.

CDR3 sequence reads: CASSRTGGIDQPQHF. The CDR3 DNA is TGTGCCAGCAGCCGGACAGGGGGTATAGATCAGCCCCAGCATTTT. The chain employs TRBV6-1 and TRBJ1-5; 10 positions agree with TRBD1. CDR3 size: 15 residues. In germline, CDR1 is MNHNS, CDR2 SASEGT. V gave up 6 bases and J gave up 5 bases; unmatched junction bases: 7.

CDR3 DNA sequence: TGTGCCAGCAGCCAAAACGCAGGGGAGCGGAGCTATGGCTACACCTTC. This gives the protein CASSQNAGERSYGYTF. The rearrangement links TRBV4-2 to TRBJ1-2, with TRBD1 as a possible D gene (6 bases). CDR1 is LGHNA and CDR2 is YNFKEQ in the germline V gene. This CDR3 comprises 16 residues. Trimming took off 2 bases at V and 4 bases at J, with 17 bases between the two ends.

The rearrangement uses TRBV7-9 and TRBJ2-1; 9 bases align to TRBD2. Germline CDR1 SEHNR, CDR2 FQNEAQ (reference sequence). The V segment lost 0 bases and the J segment 9 bases; nucleotides outside the gene matches: 6. The CDR3 contains 15 residues. The CDR3: CASSLAGAGGGEQFF. Here the CDR3 DNA reads TGTGCCAGCAGCTTAGCGGGGGCGGGAGGGGGTGAGCAGTTCTTC.

As DNA, the CDR3 is TGTGCCATCAGTGACGGACAGGGGAAATACGAGCAGTACTTC. Residues: CAISDGQGKYEQYF. The rearrangement uses TRBV10-3 and TRBJ2-7; TRBD1 matches at 9 bases. This CDR3 has 14 residues. The germline V gene encodes CDR1 ENHRY and CDR2 SYGVKD. J gave up 4 bases and V 3 bases, and 4 bases lay outside the gene matches.

The chain is built from TRBV6-1 and TRBJ2-3, with D tentatively TRBD2 (6 bases). The CDR3 totals 15 residues. V lost 4 bases to trimming and J lost 2 bases, with 13 bases between them. From germline, CDR1 is MNHNS and CDR2 SASEGT. The CDR3 here is CASSAQRVYTDTQYF. CDR3 sequence (DNA): TGTGCCAGCAGTGCTCAGCGGGTATACACAGATACGCAGTATTTT.

The chain carries TRBV5-1 and TRBJ1-2, with D possibly TRBD1 on 6 matching bases. V was trimmed by 0 bases and J by 6 bases, leaving 12 bases between them. Germline V gives CDR1 SGHRS, CDR2 YFSETQ. CDR3 length equals 14 residues. In nucleotides, the CDR3 is TGCGCCAGCAGCTTGGCCGAGGGGGATGATGGCTACACCTTC. Protein product: CASSLAEGDDGYTF.

The rearrangement uses TRBV18 and TRBJ1-2, with 7 bases matching TRBD1. CDR3 length equals 16 residues. Per germline, CDR1 KGHSH and CDR2 LQKENI. With V trimmed by 6 bases and J by 8 bases, 18 bases remained unmatched. The CDR3 loop is CASSRQGIRLKGGYTF. The CDR3 nucleotides read TGTGCCAGCTCTCGACAGGGAATCAGGTTGAAGGGAGGCTACACCTTC.

V and J are TRBV6-5 and TRBJ1-2; 7 positions match TRBD1. The CDR3 covers 14 residues. The V and J ends lost 5 bases and 4 bases, in that order; junction bases with no gene match: 7. Germline V lookup: CDR1 MNHEY, CDR2 SVGAGI. CDR3 sequence (DNA): TGTGCCAGCAGTCGACAGGGACCGCTCTATGGCTACACCTTC. This translates into CASSRQGPLYGYTF.

This clone was seen a handful of times. The chain carries TRBV7-5 and TRBJ1-5; whether TRBD1, the table's D call, matches the DNA was not checked. TRBV7-5 is a recognized pseudogene. CDR3 length: 18 residues. The CDR3 DNA reads as TGTGTCAGAAGCACTAATCGGACAGGGGGCAGGGGCAATCAGCCCCAGCATTTT. It translates to CVRSTNRTGGRGNQPQHF.

The V gene is TRBV6-5, the J gene TRBJ1-5; 10 positions agree with TRBD1. The ends lost 6 bases at V and 3 bases at J; junction bases unmatched: 5. Germline V CDR1 and CDR2: MNHEY, SVGAGI. CDR3 length: 15 amino acids. CDR3 sequence: CASRAGTGVNQPQHF. The CDR3 DNA follows: TGTGCCAGCAGAGCCGGGACAGGGGTCAATCAGCCCCAGCATTTT.

To note about this clone: The junction does not match germline at one end; this may be a read error. The rearrangement joins TRBV7-7 to TRBJ1-2; D unclear. Germline assignment: CDR1 SSHAT and CDR2 FNYEAQ (reference sequence). This CDR3 region has 9 residues. This CDR3 reads CASSLSHTF. The CDR3 DNA reads as TGTGCTAGCAGCTTATCCCATACCTTC.

The J gene is TRBJ2-5, the V gene TRBV30, with 7 bases aligning to TRBD2. This CDR3 is built from 13 residues. With 1 base clipped from V and 5 bases from J, the junction kept 4 bases outside the gene matches. Germline CDR1 and CDR2: GTSNPN and SVGIG (reference sequence). DNA for the CDR3: TGTGCCTGGAGTGGGTCTAGCGGTGAGACCCAGTACTTC. Amino acid sequence: CAWSGSSGETQYF.

This sequence joins TRBV2 and TRBJ2-3, with 10 bases lining up with TRBD2. Germline V gene lookup returns CDR1 SNHLY and CDR2 FYNNEI. The V segment lost 0 bases and the J segment 3 bases; nucleotides outside the gene matches: 15. The CDR3 has 20 residues. This CDR3 reads CASSEAPGGLLTSGTDTQYF. The CDR3 region has the DNA TGTGCCAGCAGTGAAGCGCCGGGGGGGCTGTTGACTAGCGGGACAGATACGCAGTATTTT.

The V and J genes are TRBV7-2 and TRBJ1-2; 9 nucleotides line up with TRBD1. Germline V gene data show CDR1 as SGHTA and CDR2 as FQGNSA. The junction had 11 bases not matched to a gene; V was cut back by 5 bases and J by 4 bases. There are 16 residues in the CDR3. CDR3 nucleotide sequence: TGTGCCAGCAGCACATACGGGACAGGGTTTACCTATGGCTACACCTTC. Protein product: CASSTYGTGFTYGYTF.

This chain uses TRBV19 with TRBJ1-2; no firm D call. The CDR3 is 14 amino acids. Trimming stripped 5 bases from V and 0 bases from J, with 10 bases between. Germline CDR1 reads LNHDA; CDR2 reads SQIVND (reference sequence). The CDR3 protein is CASSPPIANYGYTF. The CDR3 nucleotides read TGTGCCAGTAGTCCCCCGATAGCTAACTATGGCTACACCTTC.

V usage is TRBV28 and J usage is TRBJ1-1, with TRBD1 matching over 7 bases. CDR3 length: 14 residues. The V segment lost 4 bases and the J segment 0 bases; nucleotides outside the gene matches: 2. Germline V gives CDR1 MDHEN, CDR2 SYDVKM. CDR3 protein: CASSSGGLNTEAFF. The CDR3 DNA sequence: TGTGCCAGCAGTTCAGGGGGGTTGAACACTGAAGCTTTCTTT.

The J gene is TRBJ1-3, the V gene TRBV12-5, with 9 bases fitting TRBD1. The CDR3 spans 14 residues. V dropped 5 bases and J dropped 5; count of bases not matched to a gene: 4. Germline values: CDR1 LGHNT, CDR2 FRNRAP. CDR3 protein: CASGLQGARNTIYF. CDR3 bases: TGTGCTAGTGGTCTACAGGGGGCGAGAAACACCATATATTTT. Using reference TRBV12-5 and TRBJ1-3 for the parts outside the CDR3, the full variable domain is DARVTQTPRHKVTEMGQEVTMRCQPILGHNTVFWYRQTMMQGLELLAYFRNRAPLDDSGMPKDRFSAEMPDATLATLKIQPSEPRDSAVYFCASGLQGARNTIYFGEGSWLTVV.

The chain recombines TRBV19 with TRBJ1-5; no definite D call. V lost 7 bases, J lost 6 bases, and 16 bases lay in between. Germline CDR1 reads LNHDA; CDR2 reads SQIVND (reference sequence). This CDR3 is built from 14 residues. The CDR3 DNA reads as TGTGCCAGTAATTCCCCTTGGAGAGTTCAGCCCCAGCATTTT. This sequence encodes CASNSPWRVQPQHF. Full variable domain (missing parts from reference TRBV19 and TRBJ1-5): DGGITQSPKYLFRKEGQNVTLSCEQNLNHDAMYWYRQDPGQGLRLIYYSQIVNDFQKGDIAEGYSVSREKKESFPLTVTSAQKNPTAFYLCASNSPWRVQPQHFGDGTRLSIL.

In nucleotides, the CDR3 is TGCGCCAGCAGTCAAAAGGACAGGGAAGAGACCCAGTACTTC. Amino acids: CASSQKDREETQYF. V gene TRBV23-1 combines with J gene TRBJ2-5; 8 positions agree with TRBD1. TRBV23-1 carries the ORF label, with uncertain function. V was pared by 2 bases and J by 3 bases, with 2 bases of the junction left unmatched. The CDR3 is made up of 14 amino acids.

The V and J genes are TRBV9 and TRBJ1-1; TRBD1 matches at 8 bases. Germline CDR1 SGDLS, CDR2 YYNGEE. The CDR3 totals 14 residues. The V gene end was trimmed by 3 bases and the J gene end by 1 base; junction bases not matched to a gene: 2. CDR3 sequence reads: CASSAGQANTEAFF. DNA for the CDR3: TGTGCCAGCAGCGCGGGACAGGCGAACACTGAAGCTTTCTTT.

J is TRBJ2-5 and V is TRBV5-4, with TRBD2 as a possible D gene (6 bases). Deletions cut 0 bases from V and 5 bases from J, with 11 bases between. Germline loops: CDR1 SGHNT, CDR2 YYREEE (reference sequence). CDR3 size: 14 residues. CDR3 DNA sequence: TGTGCCAGCAGCTTGGGGGGACTTCCGGAGACCCAGTACTTC. This translates into CASSLGGLPETQYF.

V is TRBV30 and J is TRBJ2-2, with 7 bases fitting TRBD2. CDR1 is GTSNPN, CDR2 SVGIG, per germline (reference sequence). This CDR3 has 15 amino acids. With 1 base clipped from V and 8 bases from J, the junction kept 10 bases outside the gene matches. CDR3 loop: CAWSAGLVSAGELFF. The CDR3 DNA reads TGTGCCTGGAGTGCCGGACTAGTCTCTGCGGGGGAGCTGTTTTTT.

The chain joins TRBV7-2 to TRBJ2-7; maybe TRBD2 (6 bases). Germline V CDR1 and CDR2: SGHTA, FQGNSA. This CDR3 has 15 residues. The V and J ends lost 0 bases and 3 bases respectively, with 12 bases between them. CDR3 protein: CASSLAGGNHYEQYF. As DNA, the CDR3 is TGTGCCAGCAGCTTAGCAGGCGGGAACCACTACGAGCAGTACTTC.